Each of the 17 T cell receptor beta chains below was sequenced from the same sample in a study of cytomegalovirus exposure and HLA in healthy donors. PCR primers comprised 60 Vbeta and 13 Jbeta primers. Assay: immunoSEQ multiplex PCR; the TCRdb copy retains only in-frame clones and omits some. This sample has 100,000 to 150,000 clones; about two thirds occur once, and the top ten carry less than 3.5%. The specimen was PBMCs. The receptor set was obtained from a human donor in good health.

This chain links TRBV2 with TRBJ1-1; TRBD1 matches 9 bases. Germline V CDR1 and CDR2: SNHLY, FYNNEI. The CDR3 runs 15 residues. With V trimmed by 6 bases and J by 5 bases, 10 bases remained unmatched. CDR3 nucleotides: TGTGCCAGCAGCAGAGGACAGGGGCAGGTTACTGAAGCTTTCTTT. It specifies CASSRGQGQVTEAFF.

This clone was counted a few times. This sequence joins TRBV28 and TRBJ1-2, with 7 bases aligning to TRBD1. This CDR3 has 14 residues. Germline trimming cut 6 bases from V and 7 bases from J; bases unmatched to any gene: 11. The germline gives CDR1 MDHEN, CDR2 SYDVKM. For the CDR3, the DNA is TGTGCCAGCAGAATCAGGGGGATGGTGGGTGGCTACACCTTC. It is translated as CASRIRGMVGGYTF.

The chain carries TRBV7-6 and TRBJ2-3; possibly TRBD1 for D (6 bases). The CDR3 covers 14 residues. In germline, CDR1 is SGHVS, CDR2 FNYEAQ. V lost 5 bases to trimming and J lost 0 bases, with 9 bases between them. This CDR3 reads CASSRTVSTDTQYF. The CDR3 bases are TGTGCCAGCAGCCGGACAGTTAGCACAGATACGCAGTATTTT.

This clone appeared a few times. This CDR3 is also generated by other DNA sequences in the sample. J is TRBJ2-1 and V is TRBV7-2; no definite D call. CDR1 is SGHTA and CDR2 is FQGNSA in the germline V gene. The CDR3 consists of 12 residues. The ends were cut back, 6 bases at V and 9 bases at J, with 12 bases in the middle. The CDR3 loop reads CASSLPFREQFF. The CDR3 DNA reads TGTGCCAGCAGTTTACCCTTCCGTGAGCAGTTCTTC.

The chain employs TRBV2 and TRBJ2-1; D is perhaps TRBD2 (6 bases). The V gene lost 4 bases and the J gene lost 2 bases, with 15 bases spanning the gap. There are 16 residues in the CDR3. CDR1 and CDR2 (germline): SNHLY, FYNNEI. DNA of the CDR3: TGTGCCAGCAGTGGCGGGCTAGCGTCGGCCTACAATGAGCAGTTCTTC. It codes for CASSGGLASAYNEQFF.

V is TRBV7-9 and J is TRBJ2-2, with D possibly TRBD1 on 5 matching bases. Germline CDR1 SEHNR, CDR2 FQNEAQ (reference sequence). The CDR3 is 15 residues long. V gave up 5 bases and J gave up 0 bases, with 10 bases separating them. CDR3 residues: CASSHRKTNTGELFF. The CDR3 bases are TGTGCCAGCAGCCACAGGAAGACGAACACCGGGGAGCTGTTTTTT.

The genes are TRBV7-8 and TRBJ2-3; 7 bases fit TRBD2. The CDR3 totals 19 residues. Trimming took 0 bases from V and 2 from J; bases not matched to a gene: 14. Germline CDR1 SGHVS, CDR2 FQNEAQ. CDR3 in DNA: TGTGCCAGCAGCTTAGCGACTGGCCCGGCACTAGCGATCACAGATACGCAGTATTTT. Protein sequence: CASSLATGPALAITDTQYF.

This clone was counted a few times. The chain has TRBV7-9 and TRBJ1-4; 7 positions agree with TRBD1. V trimming: 7 bases; J trimming: 8 bases; junction bases outside the gene matches: 16. CDR1 and CDR2 from the germline V gene are SEHNR and FQNEAQ (reference sequence). CDR3 size: 16 residues. CDR3: CASTTKVGTVNEKLFF. The CDR3 bases are TGTGCCAGCACCACTAAGGTCGGGACAGTCAACGAAAAACTGTTTTTT. Together with reference TRBV7-9 and TRBJ1-4, the CDR3 gives the full variable domain: DTGVSQNPRHKITKRGQNVTFRCDPISEHNRLYWYRQTLGQGPEFLTYFQNEAQLEKSRLLSDRFSAERPKGSFSTLEIQRTEQGDSAMYLCASTTKVGTVNEKLFFGSGTQLSVL.

V usage is TRBV19 and J usage is TRBJ2-5, with TRBD2 matching 14 bases. The CDR3 contains 16 residues. Per germline, CDR1 LNHDA and CDR2 SQIVND (reference sequence). V trimming: 9 bases; J trimming: 2 bases; junction bases outside the gene matches: 8. For the CDR3, the DNA is TGTGCCAGCGCTAATCGACTAGCGGGGGGGCAAGAGACCCAGTACTTC. Translated: CASANRLAGGQETQYF.

The J gene is TRBJ1-1, the V gene TRBV5-6, with D possibly matching TRBD1 (5 bases). This CDR3 has 15 residues. The V and J ends lost 4 bases and 1 base respectively, with 14 bases between them. Germline-derived CDR1 and CDR2 are SGHDT and YYEEEE. The CDR3 reads CASSLRPTANTEAFF. CDR3 bases: TGTGCCAGCAGCCTGCGCCCGACAGCGAACACTGAAGCTTTCTTT.

This rearrangement joins TRBV30 to TRBJ2-7, with D perhaps TRBD2 (5 bases). The CDR3 totals 13 residues. Trimming pared 6 bases from V and 6 bases from J, leaving 18 bases between. Germline-derived CDR1 and CDR2 are GTSNPN and SVGIG (reference sequence). CDR3 protein: CACPAVGGFEQYF. The DNA for the CDR3 is TGTGCCTGCCCGGCCGTCGGAGGCTTCGAGCAGTACTTC.

This clone was detected only once. The chain uses TRBV9 and TRBJ2-3, with TRBD2 matching over 11 bases. The germline V gene has CDR1 SGDLS and CDR2 YYNGEE. The CDR3 is made up of 15 amino acids. V lost 2 bases, J lost 6 bases, and 5 bases stayed unmatched. This CDR3 reads CASSVLAGGRDTQYF. In DNA, the CDR3 is TGTGCCAGCAGCGTCCTAGCGGGGGGTCGGGATACGCAGTATTTT.

This clone was seen more than once but under ten times. V usage is TRBV9 and J usage is TRBJ2-2; the D is unclear. The V end was cut by 2 bases, the J end by 6 bases, with 8 bases between. In germline, CDR1 is SGDLS, CDR2 YYNGEE. This CDR3 has 13 amino acids. In DNA, the CDR3 is TGTGCCAGCAGCGTTACAATCGCCGGGGAGCTGTTTTTT. Its translation is CASSVTIAGELFF.

Only a few counts were recorded for this clone. The chain couples TRBV2 to TRBJ1-2, with no clear D. CDR3 length equals 16 residues. Deletions cut 0 bases from V and 3 bases from J, with 14 bases between. CDR1 and CDR2 (germline): SNHLY, FYNNEI. In DNA, the CDR3 is TGTGCCAGCAGTGAAGCGCGCACTCCTAGCTACTATGGCTACACCTTC. Translation: CASSEARTPSYYGYTF.

This rearrangement joins TRBV5-8 to TRBJ2-7, with a weak D call TRBD1 (5 bases). V dropped 2 bases and J dropped 10 bases, with 19 bases sitting between them. The CDR3 extends over 14 amino acids. CDR1 is SGHTS and CDR2 is YDEGEE in the germline V gene. The CDR3: CASSFSPGYLSQYF. CDR3 nucleotides: TGTGCCAGCAGCTTTTCTCCAGGGTACCTTTCTCAGTACTTC.

This chain joins TRBV6-1 and TRBJ2-5; D unresolved. Trimming removed 2 bases from V and 1 base from J, with 11 bases in between. The CDR3 sequence is 15 residues long. The germline gives CDR1 MNHNS, CDR2 SASEGT. The CDR3 DNA follows: TGTGCCAGCAGTGAAAATGGTTTAGTCCAAGAGACCCAGTACTTC. This sequence encodes CASSENGLVQETQYF.

This chain uses TRBV5-4 with TRBJ2-6, with 7 bases aligning to TRBD1. V was pared by 0 bases and J by 0 bases, with 0 bases of the junction left unmatched. Looked up from germline, CDR1 is SGHNT and CDR2 is YYREEE (reference sequence). The CDR3 has 16 amino acids. CDR3 sequence reads: CASSLGQGSGANVLTF. CDR3 nucleotide sequence: TGTGCCAGCAGCTTGGGACAGGGCTCTGGGGCCAACGTCCTGACTTTC. Full variable domain (outside the CDR3, taken from reference TRBV5-4 and TRBJ2-6): ETGVTQSPTHLIKTRGQQVTLRCSSQSGHNTVSWYQQALGQGPQFIFQYYREEENGRGNFPPRFSGLQFPNYSSELNVNALELDDSALYLCASSLGQGSGANVLTFGAGSRLTVL.